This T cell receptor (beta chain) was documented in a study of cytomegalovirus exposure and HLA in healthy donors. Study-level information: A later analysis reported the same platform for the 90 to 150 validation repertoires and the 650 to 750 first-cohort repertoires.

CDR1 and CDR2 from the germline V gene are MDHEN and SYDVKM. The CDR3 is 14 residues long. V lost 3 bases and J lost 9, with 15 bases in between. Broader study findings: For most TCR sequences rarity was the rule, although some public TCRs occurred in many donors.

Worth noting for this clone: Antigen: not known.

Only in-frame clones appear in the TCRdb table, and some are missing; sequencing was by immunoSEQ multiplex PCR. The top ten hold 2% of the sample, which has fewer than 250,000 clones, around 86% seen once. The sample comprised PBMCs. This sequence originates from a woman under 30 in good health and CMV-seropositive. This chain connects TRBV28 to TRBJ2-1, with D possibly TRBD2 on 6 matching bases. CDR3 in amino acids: CASSLSRGWGEQFF. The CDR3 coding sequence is TGTGCCAGCAGTTTGTCCCGGGGGTGGGGTGAGCAGTTCTTC.